This T cell receptor (beta chain) comes out of a study of blood T cells in healthy people across ages. Study-level background: Per every two T cells, about one barcoded beta molecule was captured by template switching.

V trimming: 8 bases; J trimming: 8 bases; junction bases outside the gene matches: 2. The CDR3 runs to 12 residues. Healthy individuals of Caucasian origin from Russia, aged about 6 to 95, served as donors. It was with a sample-barcoded 5' primer and a J-beta primer mix that a second PCR of roughly 7 to 12 cycles was run. Sequencing of every sample gave 2.5 million or more CDR3-containing paired-end reads. TCRdb ran MiXCR on the 5' RACE reads and lists one entry per CDR3 protein. Counted here are about 810,000 distinct CDR3 sequences, 35% to 40% occurring once; the ten biggest clones make up 13%. This chain links TRBV12-3 or TRBV12-4 with TRBJ2-3, with 12 positions matching TRBD1. The sample taken for sequencing was blood. The source of this sequence is a man younger than 35 in good health. This chain's CDR3 is CASGTGGSTQYF. DNA of the CDR3: TGTGCCAGCGGGACAGGGGGCAGTACGCAGTATTTT.